A single sample is the source of the 11 T cell receptor beta chains below, sequenced in a study of blood T cell repertoires in COVID-19. Clones were read by immunoSEQ multiplex PCR, and TCRdb kept only the in-frame ones, dropping some. Of about 360,000 clones listed, around 88% are singletons. The specimen sequenced was peripheral blood. The receptors come from a woman aged 55-69 years with COVID-19, enrolled during active disease.

The chain employs TRBV10-3 and TRBJ2-1, with D possibly matching TRBD1 (5 bases). The germline gives CDR1 ENHRY, CDR2 SYGVKD. V lost 4 bases and J 5 bases, leaving 15 bases between the germline ends. This CDR3 has 15 residues. The CDR3 region has the DNA TGTGCCATCAGTGTAGGGGTAGGGGTTAACAATGAGCAGTTCTTC. Translated, it gives CAISVGVGVNNEQFF.

V usage is TRBV6-5 and J usage is TRBJ2-1; D is undetermined. The V gene lost 2 bases and the J gene lost 6 bases, with 14 bases spanning the gap. This CDR3 comprises 15 residues. Germline values: CDR1 MNHEY, CDR2 SVGAGI. The CDR3 is CASSYTTTGFNEQFF. In DNA form, the CDR3 reads TGTGCCAGCAGTTACACCACGACCGGGTTCAATGAGCAGTTCTTC.

The rearrangement links TRBV5-1 to TRBJ1-3, with D perhaps matching TRBD1 (6 bases). Germline CDR1 SGHRS, CDR2 YFSETQ. V was clipped by 0 bases and J by 3 bases, with 16 bases between them. This CDR3 is built from 17 residues. CDR3 protein: CASSLGFQGRSGNTIYF. The CDR3 DNA reads as TGCGCCAGCAGCTTGGGGTTTCAGGGGCGAAGTGGAAACACCATATATTTT.

The chain combines TRBV6-2 or TRBV6-3 with TRBJ2-2; 9 positions match TRBD1. V lost 6 bases and J lost 4; bases outside the gene matches: 6. Germline V gene data show CDR1 as MNHEY and CDR2 as SVGEGT. This CDR3 has 15 amino acids. For the CDR3, the DNA is TGTGCCAGCAGCTGGGGACAGGGCCCCACCGGGGAGCTGTTTTTT. Amino acid sequence: CASSWGQGPTGELFF.

This chain uses TRBV20-1 with TRBJ1-1; D remains unclear. From germline, CDR1 is DFQATT and CDR2 SNEGSKA (reference sequence). The V end was cut by 3 bases, the J end by 2 bases, with 10 bases between. The length of the CDR3 is 13 residues. The CDR3 coding sequence is TGCAGTGCTAGTGCAGATTTAAACACTGAAGCTTTCTTT. Amino acids: CSASADLNTEAFF.

The count of this clone is one. The genes are TRBV2 and TRBJ2-5, with D maybe TRBD2 (7 bases). The CDR3 totals 15 residues. V was shortened by 6 bases and J by 5 bases, with 19 bases between the two germline ends. The germline V gene has CDR1 SNHLY and CDR2 FYNNEI. The CDR3 DNA reads as TGTGCCAGCAGAGCCCGCGGGGGCCTATGGGAGACCCAGTACTTC. Protein product: CASRARGGLWETQYF.

As regards this clone: The sample contains more than one DNA sequence encoding this CDR3. The chain is built from TRBV18 and TRBJ1-1; 10 nucleotides agree with TRBD1. The length of the CDR3 is 13 residues. The J segment lost 5 bases and the V segment lost 5 bases, leaving 2 bases of the junction unmatched. Germline lookup yields CDR1 KGHSH and CDR2 LQKENI. CDR3 nucleotides: TGTGCCAGCTCAGGACAGGGGGGAACTGAAGCTTTCTTT. Translating it yields CASSGQGGTEAFF.

This clone has only a few counts. The chain carries TRBV9 and TRBJ2-3; no clear D. The V gene's germline CDR1 is SGDLS and CDR2 YYNGEE. Trimming removed 5 bases from V and 0 bases from J, with 7 bases in between. The CDR3 has 13 residues. The CDR3 DNA is TGTGCCAGCAGGTCCGGGAGCACAGATACGCAGTATTTT. As protein: CASRSGSTDTQYF. Full variable domain (remainder filled in from reference TRBV9 and TRBJ2-3): DSGVTQTPKHLITATGQRVTLRCSPRSGDLSVYWYQQSLDQGLQFLIQYYNGEERAKGNILERFSAQQFPDLHSELNLSSLELGDSALYFCASRSGSTDTQYFGPGTRLTVL.

This clone showed up just a few times. Different DNA sequences within this sample yield the same CDR3. This chain joins TRBV5-4 and TRBJ1-3; D is undetermined. Trimming pared 3 bases from V and 2 bases from J, leaving 6 bases between. This CDR3 is 13 amino acids long. Germline CDR1 and CDR2: SGHNT and YYREEE (reference sequence). The CDR3 region is CASSSGTGNTIYF. In DNA form, the CDR3 reads TGTGCCAGCAGCTCGGGGACTGGAAACACCATATATTTT. Supplemented by reference TRBV5-4 and TRBJ1-3, the full variable domain reads ETGVTQSPTHLIKTRGQQVTLRCSSQSGHNTVSWYQQALGQGPQFIFQYYREEENGRGNFPPRFSGLQFPNYSSELNVNALELDDSALYLCASSSGTGNTIYFGEGSWLTVV.

Only one count was recorded for this clone. The V and J genes are TRBV6-4 and TRBJ1-1; D is undetermined. Deletions cut 6 bases from V and 1 base from J, with 9 bases between. Per the germline V gene, CDR1 is MRHNA and CDR2 is SNTAGT. The length of the CDR3 is 13 residues. The CDR3 reads CASRNSANTEAFF. The CDR3 DNA reads as TGTGCCAGCAGAAACAGTGCGAACACTGAAGCTTTCTTT.

V gene TRBV3-1 (or the pseudogene TRBV3-2) combines with J gene TRBJ2-5; TRBD2 matches 9 bases. The V and J ends lost 7 bases and 3 bases, in that order; junction bases with no gene match: 9. CDR1 is LGHDT, CDR2 YNNKEL, per germline (reference sequence). The CDR3 consists of 15 residues. The CDR3 loop is CASTPRGRGEETQYF. In nucleotides, the CDR3 is TGTGCCAGCACCCCCCGCGGGAGGGGAGAAGAGACCCAGTACTTC.